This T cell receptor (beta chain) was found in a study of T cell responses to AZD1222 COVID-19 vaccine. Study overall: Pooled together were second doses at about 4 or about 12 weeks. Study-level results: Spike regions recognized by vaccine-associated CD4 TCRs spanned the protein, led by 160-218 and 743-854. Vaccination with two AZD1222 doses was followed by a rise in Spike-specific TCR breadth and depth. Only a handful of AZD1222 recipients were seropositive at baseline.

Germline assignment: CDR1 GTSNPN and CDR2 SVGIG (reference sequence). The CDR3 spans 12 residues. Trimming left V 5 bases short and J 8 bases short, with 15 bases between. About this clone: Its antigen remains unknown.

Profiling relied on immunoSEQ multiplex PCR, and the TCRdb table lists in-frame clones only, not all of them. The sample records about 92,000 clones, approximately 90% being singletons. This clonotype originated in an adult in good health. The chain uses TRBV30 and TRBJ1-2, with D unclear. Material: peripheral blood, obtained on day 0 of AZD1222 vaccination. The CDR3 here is CAWVPISAGYTF. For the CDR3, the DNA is TGTGCCTGGGTCCCCATTTCGGCGGGCTACACCTTC.